Listed here are 19 T cell receptor beta chains from one sample, sequenced in a study of cytomegalovirus exposure and HLA in healthy donors. Amplification used 60 Vbeta primers and 13 Jbeta primers. The repertoire was sequenced with immunoSEQ multiplex PCR; TCRdb's copy has only in-frame clones and lacks some. The data show about 140,000 clones, approximately 80% seen once. Material for sequencing was PBMCs. Receptors originate from a man aged 18 to 30 in good health and CMV-seronegative.

This clone has just one count. The V call is TRBV5-1, the J call TRBJ1-2; 7 bases align to TRBD1. Germline CDR1 is SGHRS and CDR2 is YFSETQ. The CDR3 sequence is 16 residues long. J gave up 4 bases and V 6 bases, and 15 bases lay outside the gene matches. The CDR3 spells CASNRDSAAGGYGYTF. DNA of the CDR3: TGCGCCAGCAACCGGGACAGCGCTGCGGGGGGCTATGGCTACACCTTC.

The gene calls are TRBV28 and TRBJ2-1; no definite D call. Germline assignment: CDR1 MDHEN and CDR2 SYDVKM. V lost 6 bases to trimming and J lost 6 bases, with 15 bases between them. This CDR3 has 14 residues. CDR3 DNA: TGTGCCAGCAGCTCTCCTAAATTACGCAATGAGCAGTTCTTC. Residues: CASSSPKLRNEQFF. Full variable domain (remainder filled in from reference TRBV28 and TRBJ2-1): DVKVTQSSRYLVKRTGEKVFLECVQDMDHENMFWYRQDPGLGLRLIYFSYDVKMKEKGDIPEGYSVSREKKERFSLILESASTNQTSMYLCASSSPKLRNEQFFGPGTRLTVL.

This rearrangement joins TRBV5-1 to TRBJ2-5; a weak D match, TRBD2 (6 bases). The germline gives CDR1 SGHRS, CDR2 YFSETQ. Trimming shortened V by 4 bases and J by 2 bases, and 18 bases separated the two germline ends. This CDR3 is 16 amino acids long. CDR3 amino acids: CASSALARQSQETQYF. The CDR3 nucleotides are TGCGCCAGCAGCGCCCTAGCGAGACAGTCTCAAGAGACCCAGTACTTC.

J is TRBJ2-5 and V is TRBV27; TRBD1 agrees at 9 bases. V dropped 5 bases and J dropped 2; count of bases not matched to a gene: 9. This CDR3 contains 16 residues. Germline CDR1 MNHEY, CDR2 SMNVEV (reference sequence). The CDR3 bases are TGTGCCAGCAGTCCCCGTTGGGACAGGGAACAAGAGACCCAGTACTTC. It encodes CASSPRWDREQETQYF.

V gene TRBV4-2 combines with J gene TRBJ1-6; 7 bases are a match to TRBD1. The length of the CDR3 is 16 residues. CDR1 LGHNA and CDR2 YNFKEQ come from the germline V gene. V was clipped by 1 base and J by 7 bases; unmatched bases: 7. The CDR3 coding sequence is TGTGCCAGCAGCCAAGTTGTACAGGGGAGGAATTCACCCCTCCACTTT. Translated, it gives CASSQVVQGRNSPLHF.

The J gene is TRBJ2-3, the V gene TRBV2; D gene unclear. CDR3 length equals 13 residues. CDR1 is SNHLY and CDR2 is FYNNEI in the germline V gene. The V gene lost 1 base and the J gene lost 4 bases, with 6 bases spanning the gap. This CDR3 reads CASSEEAADTQYF. As DNA, the CDR3 is TGTGCCAGCAGTGAAGAGGCGGCAGATACGCAGTATTTT. Using reference TRBV2 and TRBJ2-3 for the parts outside the CDR3, the full variable domain is EPEVTQTPSHQVTQMGQEVILRCVPISNHLYFYWYRQILGQKVEFLVSFYNNEISEKSEIFDDQFSVERPDGSNFTLKIRSTKLEDSAMYFCASSEEAADTQYFGPGTRLTVL.

This chain links TRBV5-1 with TRBJ2-7, with 10 bases aligning to TRBD2. Germline-derived CDR1 and CDR2 are SGHRS and YFSETQ. The CDR3 has 15 residues. With 0 bases clipped from V and 2 bases from J, the junction kept 2 bases outside the gene matches. The CDR3 coding sequence is TGCGCCAGCAGCTTGGGGACTAGCGGAACCTACGAGCAGTACTTC. Protein product: CASSLGTSGTYEQYF.

This chain links TRBV27 with TRBJ2-5; D possibly corresponds to TRBD2 (7 bases). Germline values: CDR1 MNHEY, CDR2 SMNVEV (reference sequence). The CDR3 is made up of 15 amino acids. The germline V and J ends were trimmed by 8 bases and 3 bases, with 19 bases remaining between them. The CDR3 protein is CASSGRGAGEETQYF. CDR3 in DNA: TGTGCCAGCTCTGGACGGGGGGCTGGTGAAGAGACCCAGTACTTC.

The V gene is TRBV11-3, the J gene TRBJ1-2, with TRBD1 identical over 8 bases. V lost 3 bases, J lost 10 bases, and 4 bases stayed unmatched. Germline CDR1 is SGHNT and CDR2 is YENEEA. The CDR3 is made up of 12 amino acids. CDR3 DNA: TGTGCCAGCAGCTTGACAGGGGCTACCTACACCTTC. It yields the protein CASSLTGATYTF.

The CDR3 sequence is CASSQGGQGWTEAFF. Here the CDR3 DNA reads TGTGCCAGCAGTCAAGGGGGACAGGGTTGGACTGAAGCTTTCTTT. The V call is TRBV6-5, the J call TRBJ1-1, with TRBD1 matching over 9 bases. V shed 5 bases and J 5 bases; nucleotides not matched to a gene: 9. CDR3 length: 15 amino acids. The germline CDR1 and CDR2 sequences are MNHEY and SVGAGI.

This clone showed up just once. CDR3 protein: CASSFSDSDGYTF. DNA of the CDR3: TGTGCCAGCAGTTTCTCGGACAGCGATGGCTACACCTTC. The V call is TRBV28, the J call TRBJ1-2; TRBD1 is a possible D gene (6 bases). Germline assignment: CDR1 MDHEN and CDR2 SYDVKM. V gave up 3 bases and J gave up 6 bases, with 11 bases separating them. This CDR3 spans 13 amino acids.

The chain combines TRBV4-1 with TRBJ2-7, with 11 positions matching TRBD2. With V trimmed by 0 bases and J by 2 bases, 9 bases remained unmatched. CDR1 and CDR2 from the germline V gene are MGHRA and YSYEKL. The CDR3 sequence is 18 residues long. CDR3 coding DNA: TGCGCCAGCAGCCAAGAACCGGGACTAGCGGTTTTGACCTACGAGCAGTACTTC. Protein: CASSQEPGLAVLTYEQYF.

This chain uses TRBV29-1 with TRBJ1-2; the match to TRBD1 covers 10 bases. The length of the CDR3 is 15 residues. Trimming removed 5 bases from V and 3 bases from J; junction bases left unmatched: 9. Germline V gene data show CDR1 as SQVTM and CDR2 as ANQGSEA. The CDR3 nucleotides are TGCAGCGTTAGGGACAGGGGCCGATCTGACTATGGCTACACCTTC. Protein product: CSVRDRGRSDYGYTF.

The chain combines TRBV11-1 with TRBJ2-3, with TRBD2 as a possible D gene (5 bases). V dropped 3 bases and J dropped 5 bases, with 9 bases sitting between them. The CDR3 totals 13 residues. Germline CDR1 reads SGHAT; CDR2 reads FQDESV (reference sequence). CDR3 coding DNA: TGTGCCAGCAGCTTCGGACGGGGAGATACGCAGTATTTT. Protein product: CASSFGRGDTQYF.

This clone was detected only once. The chain has TRBV27 and TRBJ2-1; the D gene is possibly TRBD1 (6 bases). V lost 3 bases and J 5 bases, leaving 11 bases between the germline ends. CDR1 and CDR2 from the germline V gene are MNHEY and SMNVEV (reference sequence). This CDR3 has 14 amino acids. The CDR3 here is CASSFRGAHNEQFF. CDR3 sequence (DNA): TGTGCCAGCAGTTTCAGGGGCGCGCACAATGAGCAGTTCTTC.

The chain employs TRBV5-4 and TRBJ1-2, with a weak D call TRBD1 (5 bases). CDR1 is SGHNT and CDR2 is YYREEE in the germline V gene (reference sequence). This CDR3 has 13 amino acids. Deletions cut 5 bases from V and 4 bases from J, with 12 bases between. The CDR3 nucleotides are TGTGCCAGCAGGCCACAGGAGTTCTATGGCTACACCTTC. It is translated as CASRPQEFYGYTF.

This chain links TRBV11-3 with TRBJ2-2; TRBD1 aligns across 7 bases. V shed 5 bases and J 5 bases; nucleotides not matched to a gene: 5. Germline CDR1 SGHNT, CDR2 YENEEA. The CDR3 totals 14 residues. The CDR3 DNA is TGTGCCAGCAGCGCCCTACAGGGGACCGGGGAGCTGTTTTTT. The encoded protein is CASSALQGTGELFF.

Of note for this clone: The junction departs from germline at one end; a sequencing error may be responsible. The CDR3 protein is CASSYGPIQGVEF. The CDR3 DNA is TGTGCCAGCAGTTACGGGCCCATCCAGGGCGTGGAATTC. The chain uses TRBV6-5 and TRBJ1-2; D possibly corresponds to TRBD1 (5 bases). The germline V gene encodes CDR1 MNHEY and CDR2 SVGAGI. This CDR3 comprises 13 residues.

This chain uses TRBV7-8 with TRBJ1-1, with D unresolved. CDR3 length: 15 residues. Germline CDR1 and CDR2: SGHVS and FQNEAQ. Trimming left V 1 base short and J 1 base short, with 10 bases between. The CDR3 DNA sequence: TGTGCCAGCAGCTTAGAAGCGGGAAAGAACACTGAAGCTTTCTTT. Amino acid sequence: CASSLEAGKNTEAFF.